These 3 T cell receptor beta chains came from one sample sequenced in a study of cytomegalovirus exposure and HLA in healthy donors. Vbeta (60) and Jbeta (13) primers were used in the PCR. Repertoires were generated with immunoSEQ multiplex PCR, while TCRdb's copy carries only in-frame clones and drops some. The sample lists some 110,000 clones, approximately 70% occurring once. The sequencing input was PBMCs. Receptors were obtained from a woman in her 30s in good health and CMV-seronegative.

CDR3 in amino acids: CASSLLNTEAFF. CDR3 sequence (DNA): TGTGCCAGCAGCTTGTTAAACACTGAAGCTTTCTTT. The chain has TRBV5-4 and TRBJ1-1, with D uncertain. V lost 1 base, J lost 2 bases, and 3 bases lay in between. CDR1 SGHNT and CDR2 YYREEE come from the germline V gene (reference sequence). This CDR3 is built from 12 residues.

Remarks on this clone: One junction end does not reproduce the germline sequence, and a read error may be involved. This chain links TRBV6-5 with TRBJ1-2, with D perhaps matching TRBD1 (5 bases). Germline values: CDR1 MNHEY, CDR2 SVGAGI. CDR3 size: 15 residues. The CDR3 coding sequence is TGTGCCAGCAGTTTACATCCCCCCTTGACAGTAGGCTACCCCTTC. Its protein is CASSLHPPLTVGYPF.

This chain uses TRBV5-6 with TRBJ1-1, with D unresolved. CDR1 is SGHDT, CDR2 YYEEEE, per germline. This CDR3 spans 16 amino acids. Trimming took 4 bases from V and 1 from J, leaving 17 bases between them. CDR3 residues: CASSIAANSGNTEAFF. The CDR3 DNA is TGTGCCAGCAGCATTGCAGCGAACTCTGGGAACACTGAAGCTTTCTTT.